A few counts support the clone carrying this T cell receptor (beta chain). The antigen remains unidentified. Per sample, a minimum of 6 million PBMCs were isolated. A J-beta primer mix and a sample-barcoded 5' primer were used in a second PCR of about 7 to 12 cycles. TCRdb reanalysed the 5' RACE reads using MiXCR and keeps one entry per CDR3 protein. The sample shows about 1.8 million distinct CDR3 sequences, roughly 52% of them seen only once. This specimen comes from a study of blood T cells in healthy people across ages. Study outcomes and limitations: Reliance upon unsorted PBMCs precluded definitive naive versus antigen-experienced comparison. More naive CD4+ cells and higher diversity marked long-lived donors relative to aged donors. Roughly linearly, TCR beta diversity per million T cells fell as age increased.

The TCR was taken from a woman aged 40 to 55 in good health. Input material: blood.

CDR3 in DNA: TGCAGTCTCCGCCCAGGGGAGTTTCGAGGAGAGACCCAGTACTTC. Amino acid sequence: CSLRPGEFRGETQYF. The chain couples TRBV20-1 to TRBJ2-5, with TRBD1 as a possible D gene (6 bases). Germline CDR1 is DFQATT and CDR2 is SNEGSKA (reference sequence). The CDR3 spans 15 residues. Trimming stripped 8 bases from V and 4 bases from J, with 23 bases between.